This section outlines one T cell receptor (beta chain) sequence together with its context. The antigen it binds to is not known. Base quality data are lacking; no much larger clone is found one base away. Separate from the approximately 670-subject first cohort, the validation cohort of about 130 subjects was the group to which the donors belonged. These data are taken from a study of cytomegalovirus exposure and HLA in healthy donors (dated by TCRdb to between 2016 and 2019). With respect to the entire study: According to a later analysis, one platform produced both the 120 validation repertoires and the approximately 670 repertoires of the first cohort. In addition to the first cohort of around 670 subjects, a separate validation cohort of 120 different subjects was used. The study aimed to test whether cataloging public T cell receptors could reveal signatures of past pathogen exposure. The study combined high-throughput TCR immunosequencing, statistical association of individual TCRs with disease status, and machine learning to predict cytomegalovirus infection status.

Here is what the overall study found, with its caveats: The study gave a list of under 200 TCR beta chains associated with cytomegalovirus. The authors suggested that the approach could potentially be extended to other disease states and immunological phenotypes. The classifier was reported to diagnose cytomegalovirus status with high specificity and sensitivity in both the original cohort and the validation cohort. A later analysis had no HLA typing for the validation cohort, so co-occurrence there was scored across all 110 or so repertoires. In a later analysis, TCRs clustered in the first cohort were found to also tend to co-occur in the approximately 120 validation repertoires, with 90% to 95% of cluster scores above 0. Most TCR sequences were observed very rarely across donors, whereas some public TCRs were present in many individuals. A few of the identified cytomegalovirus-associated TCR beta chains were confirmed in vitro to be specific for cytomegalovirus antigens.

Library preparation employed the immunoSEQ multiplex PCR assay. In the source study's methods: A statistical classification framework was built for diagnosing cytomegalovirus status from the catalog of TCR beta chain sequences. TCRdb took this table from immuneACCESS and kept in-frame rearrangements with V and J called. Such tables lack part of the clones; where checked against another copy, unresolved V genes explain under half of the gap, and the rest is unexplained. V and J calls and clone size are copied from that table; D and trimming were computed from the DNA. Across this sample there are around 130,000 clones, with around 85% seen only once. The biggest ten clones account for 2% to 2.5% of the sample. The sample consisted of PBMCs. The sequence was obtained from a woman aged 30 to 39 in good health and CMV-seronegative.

Here is the DNA: TGTGCCAGCAGATATCGGGGGGGCCGGCGTGAGCAGTTCTTC. Its translation is CASRYRGGRREQFF. Here the chain combines TRBV5-4 and TRBJ2-1, with 8 middle bases fitting TRBD2. The germline V gene (reference sequence) specifies SGHNT as CDR1 and YYREEE as CDR2. The CDR3 covers 14 residues, taking in both the cysteine and the phenylalanine. The DNA shown is the 42-base CDR3, in frame from base 1. Trimming takes 5 bases off V and 9 bases off J; junction bases not matched to a gene: 10.